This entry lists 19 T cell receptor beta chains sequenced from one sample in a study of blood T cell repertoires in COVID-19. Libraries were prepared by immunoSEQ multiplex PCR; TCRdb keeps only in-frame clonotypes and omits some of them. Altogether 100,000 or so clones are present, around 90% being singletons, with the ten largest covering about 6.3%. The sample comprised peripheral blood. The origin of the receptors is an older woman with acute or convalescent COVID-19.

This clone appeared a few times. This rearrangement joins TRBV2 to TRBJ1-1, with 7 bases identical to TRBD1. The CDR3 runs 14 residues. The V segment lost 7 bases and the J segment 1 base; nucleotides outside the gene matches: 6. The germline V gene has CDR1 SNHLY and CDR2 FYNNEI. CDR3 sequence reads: CASTQTGQNTEAFF. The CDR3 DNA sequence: TGTGCCAGCACCCAGACAGGGCAGAACACTGAAGCTTTCTTT.

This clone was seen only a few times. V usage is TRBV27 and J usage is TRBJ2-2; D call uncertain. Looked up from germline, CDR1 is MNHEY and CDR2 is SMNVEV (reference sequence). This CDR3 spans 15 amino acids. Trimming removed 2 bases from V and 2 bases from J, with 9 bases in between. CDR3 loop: CASSLGLLNTGELFF. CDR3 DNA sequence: TGTGCCAGCAGTTTAGGCCTGCTCAACACCGGGGAGCTGTTTTTT.

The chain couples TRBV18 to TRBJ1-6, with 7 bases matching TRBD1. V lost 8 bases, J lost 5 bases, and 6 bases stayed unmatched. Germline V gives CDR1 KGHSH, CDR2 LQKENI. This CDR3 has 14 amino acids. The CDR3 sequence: CASTLGQNNSPLHF. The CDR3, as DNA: TGTGCCAGCACGCTGGGACAGAATAATTCACCCCTCCACTTT. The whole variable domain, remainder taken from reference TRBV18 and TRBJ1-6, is NAGVMQNPRHLVRRRGQEARLRCSPMKGHSHVYWYRQLPEEGLKFMVYLQKENIIDESGMPKERFSAEFPKEGPSILRIQQVVRGDSAAYFCASTLGQNNSPLHFGNGTRLTVT.

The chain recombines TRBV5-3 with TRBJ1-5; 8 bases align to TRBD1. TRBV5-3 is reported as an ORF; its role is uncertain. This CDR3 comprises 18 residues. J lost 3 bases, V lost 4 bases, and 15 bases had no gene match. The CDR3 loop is CARSARTGPYSDNQPQHF. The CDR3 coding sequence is TGTGCCAGAAGCGCTAGGACAGGGCCTTATAGTGACAATCAGCCCCAGCATTTT.

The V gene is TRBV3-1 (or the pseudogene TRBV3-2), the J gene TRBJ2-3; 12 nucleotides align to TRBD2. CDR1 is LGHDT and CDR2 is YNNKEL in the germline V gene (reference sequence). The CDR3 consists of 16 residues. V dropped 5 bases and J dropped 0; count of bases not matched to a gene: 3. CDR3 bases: TGTGCCAGCAGCGACCTAGCGGGAGGGAGCACAGATACGCAGTATTTT. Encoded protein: CASSDLAGGSTDTQYF.

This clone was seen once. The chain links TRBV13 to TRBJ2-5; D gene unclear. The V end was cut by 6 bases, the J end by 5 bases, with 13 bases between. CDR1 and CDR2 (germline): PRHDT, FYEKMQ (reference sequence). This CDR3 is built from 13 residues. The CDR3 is CASSQPTGETQYF. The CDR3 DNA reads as TGTGCCAGCAGTCAACCGACTGGGGAGACCCAGTACTTC.

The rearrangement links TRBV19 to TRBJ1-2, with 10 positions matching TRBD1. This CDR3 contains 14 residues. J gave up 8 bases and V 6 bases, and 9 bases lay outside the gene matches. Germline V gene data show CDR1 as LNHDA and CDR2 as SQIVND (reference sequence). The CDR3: CASRTTGGATGYTF. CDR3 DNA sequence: TGTGCCAGTAGGACGACAGGGGGCGCGACGGGCTACACCTTC.

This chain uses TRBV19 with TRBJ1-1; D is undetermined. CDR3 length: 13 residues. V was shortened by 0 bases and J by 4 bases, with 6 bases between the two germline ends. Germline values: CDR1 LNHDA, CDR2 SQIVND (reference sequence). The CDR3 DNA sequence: TGTGCCAGTAGTATAGATCGGAGCACTGAAGCTTTCTTT. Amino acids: CASSIDRSTEAFF.

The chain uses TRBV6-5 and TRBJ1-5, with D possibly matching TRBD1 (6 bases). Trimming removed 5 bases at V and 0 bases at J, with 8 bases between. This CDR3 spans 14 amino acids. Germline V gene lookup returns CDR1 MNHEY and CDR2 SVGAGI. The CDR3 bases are TGTGCCAGCAGTCACAGGGATAGCAATCAGCCCCAGCATTTT. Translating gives CASSHRDSNQPQHF.

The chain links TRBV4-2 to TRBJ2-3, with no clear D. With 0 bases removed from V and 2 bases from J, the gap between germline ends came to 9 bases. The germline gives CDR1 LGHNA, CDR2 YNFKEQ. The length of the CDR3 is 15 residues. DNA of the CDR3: TGTGCCAGCAGCCAAGACCCTCTGTCCACAGATACGCAGTATTTT. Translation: CASSQDPLSTDTQYF.

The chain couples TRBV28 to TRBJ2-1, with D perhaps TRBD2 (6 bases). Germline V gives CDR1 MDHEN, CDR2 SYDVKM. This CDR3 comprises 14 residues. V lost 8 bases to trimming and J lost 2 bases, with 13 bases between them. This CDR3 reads CASGGGRAYNEQFF. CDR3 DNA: TGTGCCAGCGGGGGAGGTCGGGCCTACAATGAGCAGTTCTTC.

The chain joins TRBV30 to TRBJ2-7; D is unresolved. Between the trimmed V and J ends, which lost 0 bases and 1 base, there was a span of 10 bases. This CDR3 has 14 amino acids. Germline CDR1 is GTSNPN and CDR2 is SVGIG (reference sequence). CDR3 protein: CAWSVSGGSYEQYV. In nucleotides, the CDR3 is TGTGCCTGGAGTGTAAGTGGCGGATCCTACGAGCAGTACGTC.

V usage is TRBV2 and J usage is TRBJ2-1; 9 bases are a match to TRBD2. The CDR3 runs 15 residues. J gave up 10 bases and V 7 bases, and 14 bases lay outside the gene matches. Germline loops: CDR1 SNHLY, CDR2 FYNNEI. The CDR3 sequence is CASTRGVAGVGEQFF. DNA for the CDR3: TGTGCCAGCACCAGAGGAGTAGCGGGAGTTGGAGAGCAGTTCTTC.

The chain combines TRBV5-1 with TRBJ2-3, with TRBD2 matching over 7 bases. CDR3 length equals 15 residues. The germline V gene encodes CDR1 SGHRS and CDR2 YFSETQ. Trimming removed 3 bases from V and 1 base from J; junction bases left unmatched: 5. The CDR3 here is CASSSRLAGTDTQYF. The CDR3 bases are TGCGCCAGCAGCTCCCGACTAGCAGGCACAGATACGCAGTATTTT.

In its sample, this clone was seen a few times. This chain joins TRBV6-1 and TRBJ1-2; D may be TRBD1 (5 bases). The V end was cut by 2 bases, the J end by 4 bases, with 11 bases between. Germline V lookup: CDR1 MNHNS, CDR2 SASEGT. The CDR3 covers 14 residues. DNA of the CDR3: TGTGCCAGCAGTGAACGGGGGGGAGTCTATGGCTACACCTTC. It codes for CASSERGGVYGYTF.

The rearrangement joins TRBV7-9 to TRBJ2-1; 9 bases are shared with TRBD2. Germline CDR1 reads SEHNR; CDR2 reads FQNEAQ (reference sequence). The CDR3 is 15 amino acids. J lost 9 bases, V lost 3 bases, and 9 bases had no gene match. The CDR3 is CASSFRAGGPSEQFF. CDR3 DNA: TGTGCCAGCAGCTTCCGGGCGGGAGGGCCTTCTGAGCAGTTCTTC.

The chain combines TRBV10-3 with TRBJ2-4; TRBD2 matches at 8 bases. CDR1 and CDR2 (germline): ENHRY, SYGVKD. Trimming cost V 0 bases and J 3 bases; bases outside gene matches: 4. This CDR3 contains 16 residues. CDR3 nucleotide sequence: TGTGCCATCAGTGAGTCTAGCGGGATTGACAAAAACATTCAGTACTTC. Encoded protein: CAISESSGIDKNIQYF.

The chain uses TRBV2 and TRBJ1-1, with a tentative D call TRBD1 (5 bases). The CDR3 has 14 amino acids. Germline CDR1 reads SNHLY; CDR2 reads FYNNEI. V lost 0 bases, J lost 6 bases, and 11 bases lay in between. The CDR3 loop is CASSEALRGAEAFF. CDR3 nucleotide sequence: TGTGCCAGCAGTGAAGCGCTTCGGGGGGCTGAAGCTTTCTTT.

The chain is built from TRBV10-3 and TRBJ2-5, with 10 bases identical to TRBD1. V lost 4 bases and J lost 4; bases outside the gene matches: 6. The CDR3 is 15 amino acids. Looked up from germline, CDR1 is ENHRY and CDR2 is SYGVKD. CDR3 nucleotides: TGTGCCATCAGTGTTGGGACAGGGGTAGGAGAGACCCAGTACTTC. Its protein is CAISVGTGVGETQYF.